Each of the 14 T cell receptor beta chains below was sequenced from the same sample in a study of blood T cell repertoires in COVID-19 (dated by TCRdb to about 2020). Library preparation used the immunoSEQ multiplex PCR assay. TCRdb carries this immuneACCESS record with in-frame sequences only. Its versions omit some clonotypes, under half of them owing to an unresolved V gene in the studies checked, with the rest unexplained. Across this sample there are about 170,000 clones, with around 89% seen only once. The top ten clones comprise around 2% of the sample. Sequenced input: peripheral blood. The receptors were gathered from a middle-aged man who had recovered from COVID-19.

The chain joins TRBV29-1 to TRBJ2-1; 12 positions agree with TRBD2. The germline CDR1 and CDR2 sequences are SQVTM and ANQGSEA. The junction had 0 bases not matched to a gene; V was cut back by 1 base and J by 2 bases. This CDR3 comprises 15 residues. The CDR3 bases are TGCAGCGTTGAAGGACTAGCGGGGGCCTACAATGAGCAGTTCTTC. This translates into CSVEGLAGAYNEQFF.

The genes are TRBV7-8 and TRBJ2-1; weak D call: TRBD2 (5 bases). Germline V gene lookup returns CDR1 SGHVS and CDR2 FQNEAQ. The CDR3 consists of 15 residues. V gave up 3 bases and J gave up 8 bases, with 17 bases separating them. CDR3 bases: TGTGCCAGCAGCTTCCGGGATGCTGGTAGGGATGAGCAGTTCTTC. This codes for CASSFRDAGRDEQFF.

This clone was counted a single time. The J gene is TRBJ2-7, the V gene TRBV10-3; D is possibly TRBD1 (7 bases). The ends were cut back, 6 bases at V and 2 bases at J, with 17 bases in the middle. The CDR3 is 15 amino acids. Germline V gene sequence: CDR1 ENHRY, CDR2 SYGVKD. CDR3: CAISPGQGGAYEQYF. The CDR3, as DNA: TGTGCCATCAGCCCGGGCCAGGGGGGAGCCTACGAGCAGTACTTC.

The J gene is TRBJ1-4, the V gene TRBV28; tentative D call: TRBD1 (6 bases). This CDR3 is built from 15 residues. Germline V gene sequence: CDR1 MDHEN, CDR2 SYDVKM. The V end was cut by 7 bases, the J end by 3 bases, with 15 bases between. The CDR3 spells CASKYPGASNEKLFF. The CDR3 region has the DNA TGTGCCAGCAAATACCCAGGGGCCTCTAATGAAAAACTGTTTTTT.

The CDR3 protein is CASSLHRDRETDTQYF. The DNA for the CDR3 is TGTGCCAGCAGCCTACACCGGGACAGGGAAACAGATACGCAGTATTTT. The chain employs TRBV11-2 and TRBJ2-3; 9 positions match TRBD1. Germline trimming cut 5 bases from V and 3 bases from J; bases unmatched to any gene: 9. The CDR3 is 16 amino acids. Germline V gene lookup returns CDR1 SGHAT and CDR2 FQNNGV.

This clone was recorded only once. V gene TRBV6-6 combines with J gene TRBJ1-2, with D unresolved. Germline CDR1 is MNHNY and CDR2 is SVGAGI (reference sequence). With 6 bases removed from V and 3 bases from J, the gap between germline ends came to 17 bases. The CDR3 consists of 15 residues. The CDR3 DNA reads TGTGCCAGCAGGACCCCGTCGGAGGGCGACTATGGCTACACCTTC. This sequence encodes CASRTPSEGDYGYTF.

V is TRBV6-5 and J is TRBJ2-5; 11 bases fit TRBD1. The V gene's germline CDR1 is MNHEY and CDR2 SVGAGI. After removal of 2 bases from V and 4 bases from J, the junction contained 3 bases not matched to a gene. The CDR3 consists of 15 residues. CDR3 nucleotide sequence: TGTGCCAGCAGTTACGGGGACAGGGGGGGAGAGACCCAGTACTTC. Translation: CASSYGDRGGETQYF.

The CDR3 is CASTHTAGSGDTQYF. The CDR3 DNA is TGTGCCAGCACCCATACCGCCGGGTCGGGGGATACGCAGTATTTT. The chain employs TRBV27 and TRBJ2-3; weak D call: TRBD2 (5 bases). Deletions cut 7 bases from V and 6 bases from J, with 20 bases between. CDR1 and CDR2 (germline): MNHEY, SMNVEV (reference sequence). The CDR3 has 15 residues.

The chain has TRBV6-1 and TRBJ1-2, with TRBD1 as a possible D gene (5 bases). The CDR3 consists of 14 residues. V dropped 2 bases and J dropped 7 bases, with 14 bases sitting between them. Germline V gene lookup returns CDR1 MNHNS and CDR2 SASEGT. The CDR3 region is CASSENRPRAGYTF. The CDR3, as DNA: TGTGCCAGCAGTGAAAACAGGCCTAGGGCTGGCTACACCTTC.

This chain joins TRBV18 and TRBJ1-5; 7 nucleotides line up with TRBD1. CDR1 is KGHSH and CDR2 is LQKENI in the germline V gene. Trimming at V came to 3 bases and at J to 2 bases, leaving 4 bases not matched to a gene. The CDR3 covers 15 residues. CDR3 sequence reads: CASSPTGRGNQPQHF. The CDR3 coding sequence is TGTGCCAGCTCACCGACAGGGCGAGGCAATCAGCCCCAGCATTTT.

The chain is built from TRBV27 and TRBJ2-7, with 14 bases fitting TRBD2. CDR3 length equals 16 residues. The J segment lost 2 bases and the V segment lost 5 bases, leaving 5 bases of the junction unmatched. In germline, CDR1 is MNHEY, CDR2 SMNVEV (reference sequence). The CDR3 loop reads CASSRLAGGLAYEQYF. DNA of the CDR3: TGTGCCAGCAGTCGACTAGCGGGGGGGCTAGCCTACGAGCAGTACTTC.

The chain carries TRBV19 and TRBJ2-5; 7 bases line up with TRBD2. Germline V gives CDR1 LNHDA, CDR2 SQIVND (reference sequence). The CDR3 has 15 residues. V shed 6 bases and J 5 bases; nucleotides not matched to a gene: 12. CDR3: CASRRERGGYETQYF. CDR3 sequence (DNA): TGTGCCAGTAGAAGGGAACGGGGAGGGTACGAGACCCAGTACTTC.

This clone was seen a few times. The chain couples TRBV6-5 to TRBJ1-1, with TRBD1 matching over 9 bases. The CDR3 runs to 14 residues. Germline loops: CDR1 MNHEY, CDR2 SVGAGI. With 6 bases clipped from V and 4 bases from J, the junction kept 6 bases outside the gene matches. The CDR3 DNA is TGTGCCAGCAGCTTTACAGGGGGCGGCACTGAAGCTTTCTTT. As protein: CASSFTGGGTEAFF.

This chain uses TRBV6-6 with TRBJ2-1, with 7 bases that match TRBD1. Looked up from germline, CDR1 is MNHNY and CDR2 is SVGAGI (reference sequence). J lost 6 bases, V lost 0 bases, and 2 bases had no gene match. This CDR3 is 14 amino acids long. The CDR3 DNA is TGTGCCAGCAGTTACTCGGGACAGATCAATGAGCAGTTCTTC. It specifies CASSYSGQINEQFF.